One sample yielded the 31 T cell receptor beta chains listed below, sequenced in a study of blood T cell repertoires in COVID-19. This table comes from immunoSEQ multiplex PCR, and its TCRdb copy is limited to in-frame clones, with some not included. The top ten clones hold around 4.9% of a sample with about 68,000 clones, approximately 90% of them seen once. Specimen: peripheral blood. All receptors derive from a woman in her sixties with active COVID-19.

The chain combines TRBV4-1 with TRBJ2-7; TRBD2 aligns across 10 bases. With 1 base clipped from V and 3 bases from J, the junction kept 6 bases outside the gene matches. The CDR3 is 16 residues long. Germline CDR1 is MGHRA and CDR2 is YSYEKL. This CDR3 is CASSQASSGSVYEQYF. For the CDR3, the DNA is TGCGCCAGCAGCCAAGCCTCTAGCGGGAGTGTCTACGAGCAGTACTTC.

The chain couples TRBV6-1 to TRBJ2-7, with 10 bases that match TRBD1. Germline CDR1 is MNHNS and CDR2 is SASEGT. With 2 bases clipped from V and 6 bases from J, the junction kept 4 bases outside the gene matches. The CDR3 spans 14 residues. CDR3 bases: TGTGCCAGCAGTGAAAGGGACAGGGGAAGCGAGCAGTACTTC. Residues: CASSERDRGSEQYF.

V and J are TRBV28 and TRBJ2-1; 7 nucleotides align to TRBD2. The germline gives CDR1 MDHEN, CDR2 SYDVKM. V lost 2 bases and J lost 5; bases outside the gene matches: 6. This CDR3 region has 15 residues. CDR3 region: CASSLGGSRHNEQFF. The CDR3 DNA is TGTGCCAGCAGTTTAGGCGGGAGTCGCCACAATGAGCAGTTCTTC.

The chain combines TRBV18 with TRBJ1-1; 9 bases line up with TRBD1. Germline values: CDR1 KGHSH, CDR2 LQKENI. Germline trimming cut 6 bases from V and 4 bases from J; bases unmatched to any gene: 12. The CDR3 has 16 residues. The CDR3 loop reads CASSQLTGQGVTEAFF. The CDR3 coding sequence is TGTGCCAGCTCCCAGCTAACGGGACAGGGAGTCACTGAAGCTTTCTTT.

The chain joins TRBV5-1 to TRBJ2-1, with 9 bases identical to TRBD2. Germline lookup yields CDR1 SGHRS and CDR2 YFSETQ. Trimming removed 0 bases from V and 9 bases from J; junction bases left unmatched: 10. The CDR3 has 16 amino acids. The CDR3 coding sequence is TGCGCCAGCAGCTTGGCCCTGGCTAGCGGGATCAGTGAGCAGTTCTTC. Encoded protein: CASSLALASGISEQFF.

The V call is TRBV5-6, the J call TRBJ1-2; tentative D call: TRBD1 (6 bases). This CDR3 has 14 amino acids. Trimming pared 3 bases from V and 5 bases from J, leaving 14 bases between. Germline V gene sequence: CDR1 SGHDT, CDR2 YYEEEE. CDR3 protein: CASSSRTDRYGYTF. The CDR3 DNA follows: TGTGCCAGCAGCTCCCGGACAGACCGATATGGCTACACCTTC.

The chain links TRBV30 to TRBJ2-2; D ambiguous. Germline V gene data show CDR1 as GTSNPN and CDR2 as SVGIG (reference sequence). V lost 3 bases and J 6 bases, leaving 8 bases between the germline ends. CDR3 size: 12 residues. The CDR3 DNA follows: TGTGCCTGGAGGCGGATGCCCGGGGAGCTGTTTTTT. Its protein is CAWRRMPGELFF.

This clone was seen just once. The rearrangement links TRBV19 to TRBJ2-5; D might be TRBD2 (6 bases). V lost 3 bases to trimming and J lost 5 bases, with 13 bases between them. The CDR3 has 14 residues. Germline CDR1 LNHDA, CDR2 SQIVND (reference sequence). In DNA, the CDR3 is TGTGCCAGTAGTATTGGTGCAGGGAGGGAGACCCAGTACTTC. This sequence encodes CASSIGAGRETQYF.

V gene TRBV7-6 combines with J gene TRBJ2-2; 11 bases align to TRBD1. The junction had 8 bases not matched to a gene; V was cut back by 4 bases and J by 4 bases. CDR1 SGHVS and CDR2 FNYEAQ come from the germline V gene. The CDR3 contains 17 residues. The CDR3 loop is CASSSPRTGGGTGELFF. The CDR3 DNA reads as TGTGCCAGCAGCTCCCCCCGGACAGGGGGCGGCACCGGGGAGCTGTTTTTT.

The CDR3 loop reads CASSQGWQTSNEKLFF. CDR3 in DNA: TGTGCCAGCAGCCAAGGTTGGCAGACTTCGAATGAAAAACTGTTTTTT. The rearrangement links TRBV4-2 to TRBJ1-4, with D unresolved. This CDR3 has 16 amino acids. The germline V gene has CDR1 LGHNA and CDR2 YNFKEQ. Trimming took 1 base from V and 5 from J, leaving 14 bases between them.

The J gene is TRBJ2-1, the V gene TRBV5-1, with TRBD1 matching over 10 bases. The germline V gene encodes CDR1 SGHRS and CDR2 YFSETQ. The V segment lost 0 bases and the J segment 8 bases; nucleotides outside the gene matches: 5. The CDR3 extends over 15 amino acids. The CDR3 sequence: CASSLGQGAVDEQFF. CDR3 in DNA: TGCGCCAGCAGCTTGGGACAGGGGGCGGTGGATGAGCAGTTCTTC.

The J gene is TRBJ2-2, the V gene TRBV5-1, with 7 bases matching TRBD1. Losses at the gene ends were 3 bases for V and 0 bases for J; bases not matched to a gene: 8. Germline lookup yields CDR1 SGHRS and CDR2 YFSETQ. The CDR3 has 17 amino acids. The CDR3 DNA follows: TGCGCCAGCAGCTCTCCCCGACAGGGACCGAACACCGGGGAGCTGTTTTTT. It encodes CASSSPRQGPNTGELFF.

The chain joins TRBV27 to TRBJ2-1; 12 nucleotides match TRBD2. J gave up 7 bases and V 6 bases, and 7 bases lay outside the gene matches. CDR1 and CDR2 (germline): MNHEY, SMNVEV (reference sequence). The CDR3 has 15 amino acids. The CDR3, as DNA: TGTGCCAGCAGAAGACTAGCGGGAGTTGGGAATGAGCAGTTCTTC. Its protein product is CASRRLAGVGNEQFF.

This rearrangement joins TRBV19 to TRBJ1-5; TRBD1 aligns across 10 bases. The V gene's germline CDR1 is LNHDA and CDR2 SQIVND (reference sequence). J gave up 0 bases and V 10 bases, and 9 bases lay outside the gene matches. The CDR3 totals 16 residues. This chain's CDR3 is CATYDRGRNSNQPQHF. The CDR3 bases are TGTGCCACCTATGACAGGGGGCGAAATAGCAATCAGCCCCAGCATTTT. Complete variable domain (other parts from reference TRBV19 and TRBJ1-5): DGGITQSPKYLFRKEGQNVTLSCEQNLNHDAMYWYRQDPGQGLRLIYYSQIVNDFQKGDIAEGYSVSREKKESFPLTVTSAQKNPTAFYLCATYDRGRNSNQPQHFGDGTRLSIL.

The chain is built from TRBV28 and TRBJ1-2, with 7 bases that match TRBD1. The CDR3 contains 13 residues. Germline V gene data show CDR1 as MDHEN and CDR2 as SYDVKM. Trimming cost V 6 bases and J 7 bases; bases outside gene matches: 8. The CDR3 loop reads CASRPGGGSGYTF. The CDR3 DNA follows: TGTGCCAGCAGGCCCGGAGGGGGCAGTGGCTACACCTTC.

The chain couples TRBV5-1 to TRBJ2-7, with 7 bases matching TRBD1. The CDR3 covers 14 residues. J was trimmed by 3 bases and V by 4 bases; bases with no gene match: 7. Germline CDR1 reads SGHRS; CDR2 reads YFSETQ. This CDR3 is CASSLRQGGYEQYF. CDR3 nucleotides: TGCGCCAGCAGCCTGCGACAGGGCGGCTACGAGCAGTACTTC. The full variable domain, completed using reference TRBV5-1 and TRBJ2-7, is KAGVTQTPRYLIKTRGQQVTLSCSPISGHRSVSWYQQTPGQGLQFLFEYFSETQRNKGNFPGRFSGRQFSNSRSEMNVSTLELGDSALYLCASSLRQGGYEQYFGPGTRLTVT.

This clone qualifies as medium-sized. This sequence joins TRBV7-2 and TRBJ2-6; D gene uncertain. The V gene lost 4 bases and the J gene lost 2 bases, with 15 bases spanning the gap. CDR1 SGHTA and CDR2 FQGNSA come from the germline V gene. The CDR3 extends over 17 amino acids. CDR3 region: CASSSTRFAPGANVLTF. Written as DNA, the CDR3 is TGTGCCAGCAGCTCCACAAGATTTGCACCTGGGGCCAACGTCCTGACTTTC.

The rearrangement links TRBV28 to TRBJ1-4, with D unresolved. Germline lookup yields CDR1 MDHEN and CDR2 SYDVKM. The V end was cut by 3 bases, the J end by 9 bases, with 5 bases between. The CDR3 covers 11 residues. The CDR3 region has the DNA TGTGCCAGCAGTTTTTCAAAAAAACTGTTTTTT. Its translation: CASSFSKKLFF. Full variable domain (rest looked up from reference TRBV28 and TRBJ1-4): DVKVTQSSRYLVKRTGEKVFLECVQDMDHENMFWYRQDPGLGLRLIYFSYDVKMKEKGDIPEGYSVSREKKERFSLILESASTNQTSMYLCASSFSKKLFFGSGTQLSVL.

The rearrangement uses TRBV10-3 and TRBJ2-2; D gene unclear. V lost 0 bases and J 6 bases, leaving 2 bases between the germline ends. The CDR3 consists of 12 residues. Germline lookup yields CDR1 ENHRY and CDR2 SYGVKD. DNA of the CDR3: TGTGCCATCAGTGAGTCCGCCGGGGAGCTGTTTTTT. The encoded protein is CAISESAGELFF.

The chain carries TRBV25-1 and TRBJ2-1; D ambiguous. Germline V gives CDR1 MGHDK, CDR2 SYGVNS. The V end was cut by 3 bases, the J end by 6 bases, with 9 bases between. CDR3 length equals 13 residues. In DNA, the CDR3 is TGTGCCAGCAGTGAGGGCAGATTCAATGAGCAGTTCTTC. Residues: CASSEGRFNEQFF.

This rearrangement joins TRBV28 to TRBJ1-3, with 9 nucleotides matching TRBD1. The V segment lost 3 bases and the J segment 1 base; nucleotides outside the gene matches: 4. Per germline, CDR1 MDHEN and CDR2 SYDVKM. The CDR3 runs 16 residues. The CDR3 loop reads CASSLGGQGSGNTIYF. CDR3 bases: TGTGCCAGCAGTTTGGGGGGACAGGGATCTGGAAACACCATATATTTT.

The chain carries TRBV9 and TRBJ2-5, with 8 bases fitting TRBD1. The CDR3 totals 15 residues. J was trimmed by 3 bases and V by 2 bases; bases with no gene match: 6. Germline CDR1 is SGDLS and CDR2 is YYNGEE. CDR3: CASSVRGTGEETQYF. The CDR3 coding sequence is TGTGCCAGCAGCGTTCGAGGGACAGGAGAAGAGACCCAGTACTTC.

The CDR3 sequence is CASSRQVYGYTF. CDR3 bases: TGTGCCAGCAGCCGACAGGTTTATGGCTACACCTTC. The chain is built from TRBV5-6 and TRBJ1-2; D is possibly TRBD1 (6 bases). Germline V gene lookup returns CDR1 SGHDT and CDR2 YYEEEE. The CDR3 contains 12 residues. Trimming took off 4 bases at V and 5 bases at J, with 9 bases between the two ends.

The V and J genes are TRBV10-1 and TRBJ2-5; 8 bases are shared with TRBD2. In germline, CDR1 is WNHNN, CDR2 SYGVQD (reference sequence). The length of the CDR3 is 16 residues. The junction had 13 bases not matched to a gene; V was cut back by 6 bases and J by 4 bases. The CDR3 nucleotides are TGCGCCAGCAGCCCCTTCGGAGCGGGAGTTGGAGAGACCCAGTACTTC. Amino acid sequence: CASSPFGAGVGETQYF.

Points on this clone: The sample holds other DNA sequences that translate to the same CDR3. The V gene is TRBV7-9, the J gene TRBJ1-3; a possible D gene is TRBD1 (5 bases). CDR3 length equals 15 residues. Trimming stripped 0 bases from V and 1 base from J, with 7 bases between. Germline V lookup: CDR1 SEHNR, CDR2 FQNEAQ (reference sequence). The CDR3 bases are TGTGCCAGCAGCTTAGCGGGGGGGTCTGGAAACACCATATATTTT. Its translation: CASSLAGGSGNTIYF.

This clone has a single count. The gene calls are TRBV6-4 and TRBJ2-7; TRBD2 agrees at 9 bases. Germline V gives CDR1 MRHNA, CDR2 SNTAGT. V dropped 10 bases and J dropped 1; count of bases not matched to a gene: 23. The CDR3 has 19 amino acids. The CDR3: CAILPRGGLHSEASYEQYF. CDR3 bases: TGTGCCATCCTGCCGCGGGGGGGACTTCATTCGGAGGCATCCTACGAGCAGTACTTC.

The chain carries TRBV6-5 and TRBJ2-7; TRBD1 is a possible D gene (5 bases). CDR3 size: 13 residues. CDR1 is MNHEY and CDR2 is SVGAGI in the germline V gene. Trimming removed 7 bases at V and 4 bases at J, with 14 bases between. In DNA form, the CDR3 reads TGTGCCAGCACCCTTGCCCAGGGTTACGAGCAGTACTTC. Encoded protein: CASTLAQGYEQYF.

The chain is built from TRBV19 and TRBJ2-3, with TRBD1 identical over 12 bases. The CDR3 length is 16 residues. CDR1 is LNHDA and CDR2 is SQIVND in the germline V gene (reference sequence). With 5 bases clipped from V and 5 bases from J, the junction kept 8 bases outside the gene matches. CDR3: CASSGYGTGGVDTQYF. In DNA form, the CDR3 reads TGTGCCAGTAGTGGATATGGGACAGGGGGCGTAGATACGCAGTATTTT.

The CDR3 DNA reads TGTGCCAGCAGTCAAACTCCGGTCAGGGCCGGCGGCTACACCTTC. This sequence encodes CASSQTPVRAGGYTF. The rearrangement joins TRBV6-6 to TRBJ1-2; TRBD1 is a possible D gene (5 bases). The CDR3 extends over 15 amino acids. Deletions cut 5 bases from V and 8 bases from J, with 21 bases between. Germline lookup yields CDR1 MNHNY and CDR2 SVGAGI (reference sequence).

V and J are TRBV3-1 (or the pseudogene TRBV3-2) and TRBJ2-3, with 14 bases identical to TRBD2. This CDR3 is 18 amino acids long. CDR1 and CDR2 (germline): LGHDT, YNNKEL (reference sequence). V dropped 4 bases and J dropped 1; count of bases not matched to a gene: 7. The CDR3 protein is CASSLHGTSGRGTDTQYF. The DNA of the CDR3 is TGTGCCAGCAGCCTACACGGGACTAGCGGGAGAGGCACAGATACGCAGTATTTT.

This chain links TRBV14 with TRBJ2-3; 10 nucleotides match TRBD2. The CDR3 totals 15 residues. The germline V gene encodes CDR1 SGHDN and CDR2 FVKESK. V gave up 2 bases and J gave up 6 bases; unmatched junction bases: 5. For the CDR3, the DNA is TGTGCCAGCAGCCAACTTGCGGGACTAGCGGATACGCAGTATTTT. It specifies CASSQLAGLADTQYF.